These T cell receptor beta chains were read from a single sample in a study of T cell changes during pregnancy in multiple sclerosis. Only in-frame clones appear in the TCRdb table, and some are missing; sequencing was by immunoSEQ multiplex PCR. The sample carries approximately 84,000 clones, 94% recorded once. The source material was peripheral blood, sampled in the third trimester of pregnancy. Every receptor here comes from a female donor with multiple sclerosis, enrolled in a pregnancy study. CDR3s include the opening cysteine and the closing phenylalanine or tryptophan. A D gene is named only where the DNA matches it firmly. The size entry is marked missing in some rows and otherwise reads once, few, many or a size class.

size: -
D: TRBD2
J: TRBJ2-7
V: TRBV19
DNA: TGTGCCAGTAGTATAGAAGGGCTAGCGGGGGCCTACGAGCAGTACTTC
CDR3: CASSIEGLAGAYEQYF

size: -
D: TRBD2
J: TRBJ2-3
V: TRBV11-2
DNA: TGTGCCAGCAGCCTCAAAGCGGGGGACTACACAGATACGCAGTATTTT
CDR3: CASSLKAGDYTDTQYF

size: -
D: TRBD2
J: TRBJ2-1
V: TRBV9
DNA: TGTGCCAGCAGCGTAGCTACGGGACTAGCGGCCTACAATGAGCAGTTCTTC
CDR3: CASSVATGLAAYNEQFF

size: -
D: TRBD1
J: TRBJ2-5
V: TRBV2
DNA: TGTGCCAGCAGCTCACCGGGACAGATACAAGAGACCCAGTACTTC
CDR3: CASSSPGQIQETQYF

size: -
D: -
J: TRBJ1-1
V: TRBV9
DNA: TGTGCCAGCAGCGCAGTGGTGGGAGTGAACACTGAAGCTTTCTTT
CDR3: CASSAVVGVNTEAFF

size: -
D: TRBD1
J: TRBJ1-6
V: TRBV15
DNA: TGTGCCACCAGCAGGGACAGGGAAAATTCACCCCTCCACTTT
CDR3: CATSRDRENSPLHF

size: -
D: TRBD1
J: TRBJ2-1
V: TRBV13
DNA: TGTGCCAGCAGCTTCCGACAGGGGGCTAATGAGCAGTTCTTC
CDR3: CASSFRQGANEQFF

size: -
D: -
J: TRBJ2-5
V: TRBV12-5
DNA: TGTGCTAGTGGTTGGGCGACAGAGTTGGGCTCGAATGTGGAGACCCAGTACTTC
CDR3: CASGWATELGSNVETQYF

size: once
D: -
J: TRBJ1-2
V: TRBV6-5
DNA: TGTGCCAGCAGTTACTCCGTAGTAGGAGGGAACTATGGCTACACCTTC
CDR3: CASSYSVVGGNYGYTF

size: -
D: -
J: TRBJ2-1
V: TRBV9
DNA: TGTGCCAGCAGCCCAGCCGCGGGGTACTACAATGAGCAGTTCTTC
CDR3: CASSPAAGYYNEQFF

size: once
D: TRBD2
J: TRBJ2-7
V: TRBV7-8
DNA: TGTGCCAGCAGCGCAGGGGTCGCGGGGGGTATCCACGAGCAGTACTTC
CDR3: CASSAGVAGGIHEQYF

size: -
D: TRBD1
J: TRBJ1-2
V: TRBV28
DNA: TGTGCCAGCAGTTCTGGACAGGGATCTAACTATGGCTACACCTTC
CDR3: CASSSGQGSNYGYTF

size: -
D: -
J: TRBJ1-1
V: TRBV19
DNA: TGTGCCAGTAGTATAGCAGGCAGCGAAGCTTTCTTT
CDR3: CASSIAGSEAFF

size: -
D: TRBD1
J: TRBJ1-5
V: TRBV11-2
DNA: TGTGCCAGTACCGACAGGGTGGGTCAGCCCCAGCATTTT
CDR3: CASTDRVGQPQHF

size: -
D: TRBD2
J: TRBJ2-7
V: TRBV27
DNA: TGTGCCAGCAGCAATAGCGGGGGCCGCTCCTACGAGCAGTACTTC
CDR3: CASSNSGGRSYEQYF

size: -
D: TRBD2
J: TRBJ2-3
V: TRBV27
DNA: TGTGCCAGCGAAGTAGCGGGGTCAGATACGCAGTATTTT
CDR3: CASEVAGSDTQYF

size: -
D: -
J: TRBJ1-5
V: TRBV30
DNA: TGTGCCTGGAGTCTCGGTATTCCTAGCAATCAGCCCCAGCATTTT
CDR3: CAWSLGIPSNQPQHF

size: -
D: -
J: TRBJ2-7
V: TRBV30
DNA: TGTGCCTGGGGCCCACCCTCCTACGAGCAGTACTTC
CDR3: CAWGPPSYEQYF

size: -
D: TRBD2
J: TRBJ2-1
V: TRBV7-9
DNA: TGTGCCAGCAGCTTGCTACTAGCGGGCAAGTCCTACAATGAGCAGTTCTTC
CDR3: CASSLLLAGKSYNEQFF

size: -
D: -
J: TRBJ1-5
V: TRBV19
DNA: TGTGCCAGTAGCCACAGCGGAGGGGTCGTGGGTCAGCCCCAGCATTTT
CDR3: CASSHSGGVVGQPQHF

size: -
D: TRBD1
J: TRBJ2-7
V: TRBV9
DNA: TGTGCCAGCAGCGGGGGGACAGGGGACCTAGGTTACGAGCAGTACTTC
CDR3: CASSGGTGDLGYEQYF

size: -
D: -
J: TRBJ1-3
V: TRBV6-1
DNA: TGTGCCAGCAGTGAGGGACAAGGAAACACCATATATTTT
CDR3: CASSEGQGNTIYF

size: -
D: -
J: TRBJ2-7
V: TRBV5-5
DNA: TGTGCCAGCAGCTTGGTCAGAACGTACGAGCAGTACTTC
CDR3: CASSLVRTYEQYF

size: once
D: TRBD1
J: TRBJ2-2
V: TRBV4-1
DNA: TGCGCCAGCAGCCAAGGGGACAGCGTCACCGGGGAGCTGTTTTTT
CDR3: CASSQGDSVTGELFF

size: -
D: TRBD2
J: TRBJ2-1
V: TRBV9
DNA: TGTGCCAGCAGCGTAGAGACTAGCGGGGGCAATGAGCAGTTCTTC
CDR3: CASSVETSGGNEQFF

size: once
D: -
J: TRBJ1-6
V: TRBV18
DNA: TGTGCCAGCTCACCGTTGAGCTCCTATAATTCACCCCTCCACTTT
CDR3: CASSPLSSYNSPLHF

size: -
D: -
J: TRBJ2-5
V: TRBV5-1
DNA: TGCGCCAGCAGCTTTGAGTCCCGGGACACTATTACCCATGAGACCCAGTACTTC
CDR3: CASSFESRDTITHETQYF

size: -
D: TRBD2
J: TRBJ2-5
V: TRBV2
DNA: TGTGCCAGCAACGGGGGGGAGACCCAGTACTTC
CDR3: CASNGGETQYF

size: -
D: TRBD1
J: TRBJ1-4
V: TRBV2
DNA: TGTGCCAGCACTGGACAGGGAGGGGGTGAAAAACTGTTTTTT
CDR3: CASTGQGGGEKLFF

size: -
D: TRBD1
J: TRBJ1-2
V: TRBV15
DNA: TGTGCCACCAGCAGAGCTGCGGGACAGAAGGACACCTTC
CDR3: CATSRAAGQKDTF

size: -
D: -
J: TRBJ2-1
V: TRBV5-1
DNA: TGCGCCAGCAGCTTGAACAGAGCATTCAGTTACAATGAGCAGTTCTTC
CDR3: CASSLNRAFSYNEQFF

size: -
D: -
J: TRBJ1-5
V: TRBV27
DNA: TGTGCCAGCAGTCCCCTGGGGGGAGGGAATCAGCCCCAGCATTTT
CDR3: CASSPLGGGNQPQHF

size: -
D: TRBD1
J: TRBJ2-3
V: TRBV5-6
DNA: TGTGCCAGCAGCTTTGGGGACAGGGAGGGGACAGATACGCAGTATTTT
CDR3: CASSFGDREGTDTQYF

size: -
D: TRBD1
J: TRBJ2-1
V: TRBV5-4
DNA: TGTGCCAGCAGCCTCACCGGGACAGGGGGGCCTAAGCAGTTCTTC
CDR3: CASSLTGTGGPKQFF

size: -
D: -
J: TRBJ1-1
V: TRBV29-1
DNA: TGCAGCGCGTCGAACACTGAAGCTTTCTTT
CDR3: CSASNTEAFF

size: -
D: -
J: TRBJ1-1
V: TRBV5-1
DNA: TGCGCCAGCAGCTTGGTAACAGGAAGAATGAACACTGAAGCTTTCTTT
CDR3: CASSLVTGRMNTEAFF

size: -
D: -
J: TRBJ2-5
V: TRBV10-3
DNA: TGTGCCATTCGGGGGACTCAAGAGACCCAGTACTTC
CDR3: CAIRGTQETQYF

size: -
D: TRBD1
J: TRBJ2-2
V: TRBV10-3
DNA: TGTGCCATCAGTGCGGACAGGGGGCGTAACACCGGGGAGCTGTTTTTT
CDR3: CAISADRGRNTGELFF

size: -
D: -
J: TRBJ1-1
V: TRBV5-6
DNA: TGTGCCAGCAGCTTGAGGGGTGAAGCTTTCTTT
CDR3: CASSLRGEAFF

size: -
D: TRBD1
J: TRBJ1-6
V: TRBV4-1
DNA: TGCGCCAGCAGCCGACAGGGGGAAGGTGGTTCACCCCTCCACTTT
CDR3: CASSRQGEGGSPLHF

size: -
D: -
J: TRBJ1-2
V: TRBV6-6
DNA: TGTGCCAGCAGCAGTACAGGGTTGAGAGCGGCCTACACCTTC
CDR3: CASSSTGLRAAYTF

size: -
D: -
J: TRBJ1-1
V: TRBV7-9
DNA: TGTGCCAGCAGCTTAGTAGGAGGGGCTGAAGCTTTCTTT
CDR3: CASSLVGGAEAFF

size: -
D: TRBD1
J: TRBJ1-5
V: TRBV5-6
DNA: TGTGCCAGCAGCTTGAGAGCAGGGGGCAGTCGGGGCAATCAGCCCCAGCATTTT
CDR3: CASSLRAGGSRGNQPQHF

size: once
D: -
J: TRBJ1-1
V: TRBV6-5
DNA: TGTGCCAGCAGTCCGAGCGCGAACACTGAAGCTTTCTTT
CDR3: CASSPSANTEAFF

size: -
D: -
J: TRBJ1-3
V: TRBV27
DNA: TGTGCCAGCAGTCCCCAAACAGGGAAGGCTGGAAACACCATATATTTT
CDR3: CASSPQTGKAGNTIYF

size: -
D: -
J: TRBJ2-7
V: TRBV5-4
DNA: TGTGCCAGCAGCGAGGGATTCACCTACGAGCAGTACTTC
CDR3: CASSEGFTYEQYF

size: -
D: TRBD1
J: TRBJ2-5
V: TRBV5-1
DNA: TGCGCCAGCAGCTTGGGACAGGGGGATTTGGAGACCCAGTACTTC
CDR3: CASSLGQGDLETQYF

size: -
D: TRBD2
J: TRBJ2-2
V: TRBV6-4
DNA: TGTGCCAGCAGCCTCGCCGGGACTAGCGGGGCCGGGGAGCTGTTTTTT
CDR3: CASSLAGTSGAGELFF

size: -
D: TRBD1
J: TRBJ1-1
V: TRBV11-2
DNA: TGTGCCAGCAGTTTGGACAGGGGGCTTACTGAAGCTTTCTTT
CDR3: CASSLDRGLTEAFF

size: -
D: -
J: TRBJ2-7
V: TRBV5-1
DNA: TGCGCCAGCAGCTTGTCTTTGGGACACACCTACGAGCAGTACTTC
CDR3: CASSLSLGHTYEQYF

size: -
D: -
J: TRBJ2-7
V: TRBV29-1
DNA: TGCAGCGTTACGATAACAGGGAGCGAGCAGTACTTC
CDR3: CSVTITGSEQYF

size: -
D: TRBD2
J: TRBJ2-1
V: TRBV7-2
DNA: TGTGCCAGCAGCTTATTAGCGGGGGACCTCAATGAGCAGTTCTTC
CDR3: CASSLLAGDLNEQFF